This TCR beta chain derives from a study of cytomegalovirus exposure and HLA in healthy donors. Researchers ran the PCR with 60 Vbeta and 13 Jbeta primers. Using immunoSEQ multiplex PCR, the repertoire was profiled, and TCRdb retains in-frame clones only, with some absent. Here the sample spans tens of thousands of clones, 80% being singletons. The TCR was taken from a male donor in good health and CMV-seronegative. Specimen: PBMCs.

CDR3 sequence reads: CASSYSRFSNQPQHF. CDR3 in DNA: TGTGCCAGCAGTTACTCACGGTTTAGCAATCAGCCCCAGCATTTT. V is TRBV6-5 and J is TRBJ1-5; D unclear. The V end was cut by 0 bases, the J end by 0 bases, with 6 bases between. CDR1 is MNHEY and CDR2 is SVGAGI in the germline V gene. The CDR3 has 15 amino acids.